These 9 T cell receptor beta chains came from one sample sequenced in a study of follicular helper T cells after annual influenza vaccination. TCRdb's copy holds only in-frame clones and misses some; the assay was immunoSEQ multiplex PCR. The sample includes roughly 1,500 clones, approximately 84% of them seen just once. The time point: 2015-2016 season, pre-vaccination. Sequencing used CXCR5+ CD38- circulating T follicular helper cells from blood, obtained on the day of influenza vaccination. Subset indicated: circulating Tfh, non-naive CD4+CXCR5+PD-1+ (ICOS+CD38+ or ICOS-CD38-). Receptors originate from an adult who received the influenza vaccine.

This clone has a handful of counts. The chain links TRBV6-6 to TRBJ1-2; TRBD1 matches at 8 bases. Germline V gene sequence: CDR1 MNHNY, CDR2 SVGAGI (reference sequence). Trimming at V came to 4 bases and at J to 6 bases, leaving 13 bases not matched to a gene. This CDR3 spans 16 amino acids. The CDR3: CASSSERTGRSDGYTF. In nucleotides, the CDR3 is TGTGCCAGCAGTTCCGAAAGGACAGGGAGGTCGGATGGCTACACCTTC.

The chain employs TRBV30 and TRBJ1-2; TRBD1 aligns across 8 bases. Per the germline V gene, CDR1 is GTSNPN and CDR2 is SVGIG (reference sequence). There are 17 residues in the CDR3. V trimming: 3 bases; J trimming: 1 base; junction bases outside the gene matches: 13. The CDR3: CAWRETRTGRFNYGYTF. For the CDR3, the DNA is TGTGCCTGGAGGGAGACCCGGACAGGGAGATTTAACTATGGCTACACCTTC.

The V call is TRBV2, the J call TRBJ2-5, with D possibly being TRBD1 or TRBD2 (5 bases each). The CDR3 consists of 13 residues. V lost 4 bases and J lost 6, with 12 bases in between. Germline values: CDR1 SNHLY, CDR2 FYNNEI. CDR3 amino acids: CASSVLQGQTQYF. For the CDR3, the DNA is TGTGCCAGCAGTGTCCTCCAGGGACAGACCCAGTACTTC.

This chain joins TRBV5-4 and TRBJ2-1, with 8 bases lining up with TRBD2. CDR3 length: 18 amino acids. V lost 0 bases and J lost 0; bases outside the gene matches: 8. Germline lookup yields CDR1 SGHNT and CDR2 YYREEE (reference sequence). This CDR3 reads CASSLALIGTSSYNEQFF. For the CDR3, the DNA is TGTGCCAGCAGCTTGGCCCTTATCGGGACTAGCTCCTACAATGAGCAGTTCTTC.

This chain joins TRBV25-1 and TRBJ2-3; 8 bases match TRBD2. This CDR3 comprises 16 residues. In germline, CDR1 is MGHDK, CDR2 SYGVNS. J lost 4 bases, V lost 3 bases, and 9 bases had no gene match. The CDR3 nucleotides are TGTGCCAGCAGTGACCCCATCCATAGCGGGGCAGATACGCAGTATTTT. Protein sequence: CASSDPIHSGADTQYF.

The chain is built from TRBV2 and TRBJ2-3; maybe TRBD2 (6 bases). The CDR3 totals 14 residues. CDR1 is SNHLY and CDR2 is FYNNEI in the germline V gene. V was shortened by 6 bases and J by 6 bases, with 16 bases between the two germline ends. This CDR3 reads CASRLGGISDTQYF. The CDR3 nucleotides read TGTGCCAGCAGATTGGGGGGAATTAGTGATACGCAGTATTTT.

The chain has TRBV11-3 and TRBJ2-2, with a possible D match to TRBD1 (6 bases). The CDR3 loop spans 17 amino acids. The germline V and J ends were trimmed by 0 bases and 7 bases, with 18 bases remaining between them. CDR1 is SGHNT, CDR2 YENEEA, per germline. CDR3 coding DNA: TGTGCCAGCAGCTTAGAAGGGGGAGAAGGGTCGGACGGGGAGCTGTTTTTT. This sequence encodes CASSLEGGEGSDGELFF.

The V and J genes are TRBV29-1 and TRBJ1-2, with D unclear. V dropped 1 base and J dropped 6 bases, with 12 bases sitting between them. Per the germline V gene, CDR1 is SQVTM and CDR2 is ANQGSEA. CDR3 length: 13 amino acids. The CDR3 coding sequence is TGCAGCGTTGAAGCTGGAACAGTAAATGGCTACACCTTC. It yields the protein CSVEAGTVNGYTF.

The rearrangement joins TRBV30 to TRBJ1-2, with a tentative D call TRBD1 (5 bases). The V and J ends lost 3 bases and 4 bases respectively, with 9 bases between them. Per the germline V gene, CDR1 is GTSNPN and CDR2 is SVGIG (reference sequence). This CDR3 is built from 12 residues. CDR3 bases: TGTGCCTGGAGGACCGGGACCTATGGCTACACCTTC. Protein: CAWRTGTYGYTF.